The rows below give T cell receptor beta chains drawn from one sample of a study of cytomegalovirus exposure and HLA in healthy donors. Data came from immunoSEQ multiplex PCR; TCRdb stores just in-frame clones and leaves some out. The table has 85,000 to 100,000 clones, approximately 80% seen once. Sequencing was carried out using PBMCs. These receptors came from a male donor in good health and CMV-seropositive. Each CDR3 is given with its conserved first and last residue. Each record gives: J gene, D gene, V gene, clone size, CDR3 DNA, CDR3 protein. The D gene is left open where the match is weak. Size is stated for part of the rows, as once, few or many counts, or as a class when the clone is expanded.

J: TRBJ2-7; D: TRBD2; V: TRBV6-5; size: .; DNA: TGTGCCAGCAGGTCAACTAGCGGGGACACCTACGAGCAGTACTTC; CDR3: CASRSTSGDTYEQYF
J: TRBJ1-5; D: .; V: TRBV21-1; size: .; DNA: TGTGCCAGCAGCCCTACTCTTGACAGGGGTACCAATCAGCCCCAGCATTTT; CDR3: CASSPTLDRGTNQPQHF
J: TRBJ1-1; D: .; V: TRBV2; size: .; DNA: TGTGCCAGCAGTGCGGGAGGTCCCACTGAAGCTTTCTTT; CDR3: CASSAGGPTEAFF
J: TRBJ2-2; D: .; V: TRBV7-9; size: .; DNA: TGTGCCAGCAGCCCTACAGTCACCGGGGAGCTGTTTTTT; CDR3: CASSPTVTGELFF
J: TRBJ1-1; D: .; V: TRBV5-6; size: .; DNA: TGTGCCAGCAGTTATTACAGGGAGTCCAGGGGGAACACTGAAGCTTTCTTT; CDR3: CASSYYRESRGNTEAFF
J: TRBJ1-6; D: .; V: TRBV7-2; size: .; DNA: TGTGCCAGCAGCTTTTGGACAGCCTATGATAATTCACCCCTCCACTTT; CDR3: CASSFWTAYDNSPLHF
J: TRBJ2-6; D: .; V: TRBV13; size: .; DNA: TGTGCCAGCAGCTTAGGGGTTAGCGGTGGCCTCGGGGCCAACGTCCTGACTTTC; CDR3: CASSLGVSGGLGANVLTF
J: TRBJ1-6; D: .; V: TRBV19; size: .; DNA: TGTGCCAGTAGTCCAGGGGACTCCTATAATTCACCCCTCCACTTT; CDR3: CASSPGDSYNSPLHF
J: TRBJ2-7; D: TRBD1; V: TRBV7-6; size: .; DNA: TGTGCCAGCAGCGTCCGGGACAGGGAAGGGCAGTACTTC; CDR3: CASSVRDREGQYF
J: TRBJ2-7; D: TRBD1; V: TRBV6-5; size: few; DNA: TGTGCCAGCAGTTCCAGGGACAGTCCCTACGAGCAGTACTTC; CDR3: CASSSRDSPYEQYF